The clone carrying this T cell receptor beta chain was picked up a small number of times. The target antigen is unknown. This specimen comes from a study of T cell repertoires in cytomegalovirus infection. Looking at the study overall: CMV epitopes in the study were HLA-C-restricted (recently identified) and HLA-B-restricted (well studied). Study results and caveats: HLA-C-restricted CMV-specific TCR beta clonotypes prevailed in the ex vivo response. Carriage of CMV together with the relevant HLA was identifiable through cumulative public TCR beta family frequency.

The CDR3 has 17 amino acids. V shed 5 bases, J shed 7 bases, and the junction held 9 bases outside the gene matches. Germline lookup yields CDR1 MNHEY and CDR2 SVGEGT. TCRdb reanalysed the reads using MiXCR and keeps one entry per CDR3 protein. The repertoire consists of about 740,000 distinct CDR3 sequences, with about 30% occurring once and the leading ten covering about 20%. V usage is TRBV6-2 or TRBV6-3 and J usage is TRBJ2-2; 14 nucleotides agree with TRBD2. The receptor was derived from a human donor in good health (CMV status not recorded). Some clones in this sample may be carry-over from other donors' samples. Sample: cultured PBMCs, taken from culture after CMV antigen stimulation. CDR3 sequence reads: CASSQLGLAGDRGELFF. The CDR3 DNA is TGTGCCAGCAGTCAATTGGGACTAGCGGGGGATCGCGGGGAGCTGTTTTTT.